This TCR beta chain was sequenced during a study of cytomegalovirus exposure and HLA in healthy donors. On the study more broadly: Roughly 180 million T cells yielded 120 million or so unique TCR beta sequences, as an earlier analysis found.

The PCR had 60 Vbeta and 13 Jbeta primers. Clones were sequenced by immunoSEQ multiplex PCR, and TCRdb holds only the in-frame ones, with some missing. The repertoire holds 90,000 to 120,000 clones, over 9.5% seen once, with under 6.5% in the top ten. The sequencing sample was made of PBMCs. The source of this sequence is a man in his forties or fifties in good health and CMV-seropositive.

CDR3 protein: CASSLKGQGNQPQHF. Written as DNA, the CDR3 is TGTGCCAGCAGCTTAAAGGGACAGGGGAATCAGCCCCAGCATTTT. The V and J genes are TRBV7-2 and TRBJ1-5, with 10 bases matching TRBD1. This CDR3 is 15 amino acids long. The V and J ends lost 2 bases and 4 bases, in that order; junction bases with no gene match: 2. Per the germline V gene, CDR1 is SGHTA and CDR2 is FQGNSA.